Each of the 3 T cell receptor beta chains below was sequenced from the same sample in a study of beta chain features in type 1 diabetes. The study reverse transcribed the entire isolated RNA, so it sequenced expressed TCRB transcripts. Clones were read by immunoSEQ multiplex PCR, and TCRdb kept only the in-frame ones, dropping some. This sample has 240,000 or so clones, with about 71% found just once. What was sequenced was naive CD4+ T cells from blood. The source is a man aged 25 to 40 in good health.

The sample holds one count of this clone. The V call is TRBV25-1, the J call TRBJ2-5; D is perhaps TRBD1 (5 bases). Germline V gene lookup returns CDR1 MGHDK and CDR2 SYGVNS. Trimming removed 5 bases from V and 4 bases from J, with 11 bases in between. This CDR3 contains 13 residues. The CDR3 DNA is TGTGCCAGCAGTTTCGCAGGGATAGAGACCCAGTACTTC. This codes for CASSFAGIETQYF. Looking up the rest from reference TRBV25-1 and TRBJ2-5 gives the full variable domain: EADIYQTPRYLVIGTGKKITLECSQTMGHDKMYWYQQDPGMELHLIHYSYGVNSTEKGDLSSESTVSRIRTEHFPLTLESARPSHTSQYLCASSFAGIETQYFGPGTRLLVL.

V gene TRBV7-9 combines with J gene TRBJ1-1; D might be TRBD1 (6 bases). The V end lost 5 bases, the J end lost 2 bases, and 9 bases lay between the germline ends. CDR3 length: 13 amino acids. In germline, CDR1 is SEHNR, CDR2 FQNEAQ (reference sequence). The CDR3 sequence is CASSQGQNTEAFF. CDR3 nucleotides: TGTGCCAGCAGCCAGGGACAAAACACTGAAGCTTTCTTT.

V gene TRBV27 combines with J gene TRBJ1-5, with TRBD1 matching 7 bases. The germline gives CDR1 MNHEY, CDR2 SMNVEV (reference sequence). This CDR3 is built from 17 residues. The junction had 7 bases not matched to a gene; V was cut back by 0 bases and J by 2 bases. The DNA of the CDR3 is TGTGCCAGCAGTTTATCGGAGGGGGCCGGAGGCAATCAGCCCCAGCATTTT. Protein sequence: CASSLSEGAGGNQPQHF.